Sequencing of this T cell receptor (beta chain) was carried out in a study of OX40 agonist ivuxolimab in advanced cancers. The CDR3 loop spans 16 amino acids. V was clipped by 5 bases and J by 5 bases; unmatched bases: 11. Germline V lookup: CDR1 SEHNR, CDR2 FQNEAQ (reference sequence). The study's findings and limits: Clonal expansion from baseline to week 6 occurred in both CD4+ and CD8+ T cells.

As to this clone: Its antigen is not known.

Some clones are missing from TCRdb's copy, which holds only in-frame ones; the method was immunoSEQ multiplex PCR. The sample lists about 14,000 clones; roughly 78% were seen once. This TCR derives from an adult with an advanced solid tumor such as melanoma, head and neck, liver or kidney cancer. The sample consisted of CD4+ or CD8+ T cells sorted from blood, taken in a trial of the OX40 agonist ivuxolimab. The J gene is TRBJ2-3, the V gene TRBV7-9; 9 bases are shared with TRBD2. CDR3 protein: CASSHPISGRLDTQYF. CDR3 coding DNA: TGTGCCAGCAGCCACCCAATTAGCGGGAGATTAGATACGCAGTATTTT.